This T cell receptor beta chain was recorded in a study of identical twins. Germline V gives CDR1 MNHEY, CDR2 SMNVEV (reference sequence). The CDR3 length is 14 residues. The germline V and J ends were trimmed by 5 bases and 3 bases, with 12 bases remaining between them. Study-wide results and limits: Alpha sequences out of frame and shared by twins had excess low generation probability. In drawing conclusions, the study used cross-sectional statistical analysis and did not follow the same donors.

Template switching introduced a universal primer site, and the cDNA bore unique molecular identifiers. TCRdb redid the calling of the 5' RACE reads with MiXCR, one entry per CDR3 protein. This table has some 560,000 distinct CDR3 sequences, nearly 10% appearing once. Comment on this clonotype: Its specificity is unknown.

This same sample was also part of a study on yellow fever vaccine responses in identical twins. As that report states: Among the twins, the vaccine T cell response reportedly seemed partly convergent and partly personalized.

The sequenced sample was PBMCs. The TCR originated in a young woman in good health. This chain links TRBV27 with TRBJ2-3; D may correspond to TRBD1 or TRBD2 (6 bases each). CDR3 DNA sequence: TGTGCCAGCAGTACGAGGGGGGTTACAGATACGCAGTATTTT. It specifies CASSTRGVTDTQYF.